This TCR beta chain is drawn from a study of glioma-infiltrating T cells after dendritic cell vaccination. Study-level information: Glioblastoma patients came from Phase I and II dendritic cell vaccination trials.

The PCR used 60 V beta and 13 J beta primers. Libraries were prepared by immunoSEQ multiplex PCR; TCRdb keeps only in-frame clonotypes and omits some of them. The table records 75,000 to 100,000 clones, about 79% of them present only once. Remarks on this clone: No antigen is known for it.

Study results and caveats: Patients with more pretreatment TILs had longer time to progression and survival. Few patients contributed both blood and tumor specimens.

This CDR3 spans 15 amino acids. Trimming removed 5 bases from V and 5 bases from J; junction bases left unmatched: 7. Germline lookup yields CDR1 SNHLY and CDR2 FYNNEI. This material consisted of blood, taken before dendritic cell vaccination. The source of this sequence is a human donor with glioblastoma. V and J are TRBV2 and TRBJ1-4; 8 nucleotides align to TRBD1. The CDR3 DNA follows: TGTGCCAGCAGTCGCCGAACAGGGGGGAATGAAAAACTGTTTTTT. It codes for CASSRRTGGNEKLFF.